This is a list of T cell receptor beta chains from one sample in a study of OX40 agonist ivuxolimab in advanced cancers. Data came from immunoSEQ multiplex PCR; TCRdb stores just in-frame clones and leaves some out. The sample includes tens of thousands of clones, about 86% seen only once; the top ten take roughly 0.75%. Here the sequenced sample was CD4+ or CD8+ T cells sorted from blood, taken in a trial of the OX40 agonist ivuxolimab. Source of these receptors: an adult with an advanced solid tumor such as melanoma, head and neck, liver or kidney cancer. CDR3s include the opening cysteine and the closing phenylalanine or tryptophan. The D gene is left open where the match is weak. Size tells how often a clone was seen (once, few, many) or the class of an expanded clone, and some rows leave it out.

clone_size j_call v_call d_call cdr3_aa cdr3_nt
once TRBJ1-1 TRBV6-5 NA CASSRTGNTEAFF TGTGCCAGCAGCCGGACCGGGAACACTGAAGCTTTCTTT
NA TRBJ2-7 TRBV7-2 TRBD2 CASSSQTSGGLTYEQYF TGTGCCAGCAGCTCGCAGACTAGCGGGGGCCTTACCTACGAGCAGTACTTC
NA TRBJ1-4 TRBV2 NA CASRRVRGTNEKLFF TGTGCCAGCCGCCGAGTCCGAGGGACTAATGAAAAACTGTTTTTT
NA TRBJ1-5 TRBV2 TRBD1 CASSEPGTGYQPQHF TGTGCCAGCAGTGAACCTGGGACAGGGTATCAGCCCCAGCATTTT
once TRBJ2-7 TRBV5-1 NA CASSLAAPQVPSSYEQYF TGCGCCAGCAGCTTGGCGGCCCCTCAGGTCCCCAGCTCCTACGAGCAGTACTTC
once TRBJ2-7 TRBV7-8 NA CASSAPGTPSYEQYF TGTGCCAGCAGCGCCCCCGGGACACCCTCCTACGAGCAGTACTTC
NA TRBJ2-5 TRBV4-1 TRBD2 CASSPLAGVETQYF TGCGCCAGCAGCCCACTAGCGGGAGTAGAGACCCAGTACTTC
NA TRBJ2-1 TRBV5-1 TRBD1 CASSSGQGIYNEQFF TGCGCCAGCAGCTCGGGACAGGGGATTTACAATGAGCAGTTCTTC
NA TRBJ2-2 TRBV28 NA CASSLLGSGVNTGELFF TGTGCCAGCAGTTTACTCGGGTCGGGGGTTAACACCGGGGAGCTGTTTTTT
NA TRBJ2-5 TRBV19 NA CASSIVSSQETQYF TGTGCCAGTAGTATCGTGTCCAGTCAAGAGACCCAGTACTTC
once TRBJ2-1 TRBV5-6 TRBD2 CASSLAFRLAGDNEQFF TGTGCCAGCAGCTTGGCCTTTCGACTAGCGGGAGATAATGAGCAGTTCTTC
NA TRBJ2-3 TRBV5-4 TRBD2 CASSLAGSGGDTQYF TGTGCCAGCAGCTTGGCCGGATCGGGAGGGGATACGCAGTATTTT
NA TRBJ2-2 TRBV6-5 NA CASSYTGAGPGELFF TGTGCCAGCAGTTACACCGGGGCGGGGCCCGGGGAGCTGTTTTTT
NA TRBJ2-1 TRBV15 TRBD1 CATSSDRGRYNEQFF TGTGCCACCAGCTCGGACAGGGGTAGGTACAATGAGCAGTTCTTC
NA TRBJ1-4 TRBV9 NA CASSVGGGLGEKLFF TGTGCCAGCAGCGTAGGCGGAGGGCTTGGCGAAAAACTGTTTTTT
NA TRBJ2-7 TRBV19 TRBD1 CASSRDRGPSYEQYF TGTGCCAGTAGTAGGGACAGGGGGCCATCCTACGAGCAGTACTTC
NA TRBJ2-3 TRBV10-3 TRBD2 CAISESSGRAGDTQYF TGTGCCATCAGTGAGTCAAGCGGGAGGGCCGGGGATACGCAGTATTTT
NA TRBJ2-3 TRBV6-1 NA CASSEVGHTPDTQYF TGTGCCAGCAGTGAAGTCGGGCACACCCCAGATACGCAGTATTTT
NA TRBJ2-7 TRBV15 NA CATSRGKGLGYEQYF TGTGCCACCAGCAGAGGTAAAGGACTGGGGTACGAGCAGTACTTC
once TRBJ1-5 TRBV19 NA CASTPGYLSNQPQHF TGTGCCAGTACGCCGGGGTATCTGAGCAATCAGCCCCAGCATTTT
NA TRBJ1-5 TRBV5-1 NA CASRLDGSRSNQPQHF TGCGCCAGCAGATTAGACGGTTCTCGGAGCAATCAGCCCCAGCATTTT
NA TRBJ1-2 TRBV4-3 NA CTSSPDPNEDYGYTF TGCACCAGCAGCCCGGACCCTAACGAGGACTATGGCTACACCTTC
NA TRBJ1-2 TRBV28 TRBD1 CASSSGQGGYGYTF TGTGCCAGCAGTTCGGGACAGGGCGGCTATGGCTACACCTTC
NA TRBJ2-7 TRBV25-1 NA CASSAQGTYEQYF TGTGCCAGCAGTGCTCAGGGAACCTACGAGCAGTACTTC
NA TRBJ2-1 TRBV5-5 NA CASSLAAHNEQFF TGTGCCAGCAGCTTGGCGGCTCACAATGAGCAGTTCTTC
once TRBJ1-2 TRBV6-5 NA CASSYSTANYGYTF TGTGCCAGCAGTTACTCGACAGCTAACTATGGCTACACCTTC
NA TRBJ1-2 TRBV5-4 NA CASSLEARVSNYGYTF TGTGCCAGCAGCTTGGAAGCACGGGTCTCCAACTATGGCTACACCTTC
NA TRBJ2-1 TRBV27 NA CASRVYDVEGRSNEQFF TGTGCCAGCCGAGTTTATGATGTGGAGGGCCGGTCGAATGAGCAGTTCTTC
NA TRBJ2-1 TRBV12-2 NA CASRQLQGCNEQFF TGTGCAAGTCGCCAACTACAGGGGTGCAATGAGCAGTTCTTC
NA TRBJ2-7 TRBV14 NA CASSPRRSYEQYF TGTGCCAGCAGCCCGCGACGGAGCTACGAGCAGTACTTC
NA TRBJ1-6 TRBV11-2 TRBD1 CASSFGTVWDSPLHF TGTGCCAGCAGCTTCGGGACAGTATGGGATTCACCCCTCCACTTT
NA TRBJ2-7 TRBV7-6 NA CASSHPKGEQYF TGTGCCAGCAGCCACCCGAAAGGGGAGCAATACTTC
NA TRBJ2-1 TRBV6-1 NA CASRLEGNEQFF TGTGCCAGCAGGCTCGAGGGCAATGAGCAGTTCTTC
NA TRBJ2-7 TRBV5-1 TRBD1 CASSLGQGGDEQYF TGCGCCAGCAGCCTCGGACAGGGTGGGGACGAGCAGTACTTC
NA TRBJ1-1 TRBV11-2 NA CASSLTGGRTTEAFF TGTGCCAGCAGCTTAACCGGGGGCAGGACCACTGAAGCTTTCTTT
NA TRBJ2-5 TRBV9 TRBD1 CASSVGTGGRETQYF TGTGCCAGCAGCGTTGGGACAGGGGGCCGAGAGACCCAGTACTTC
once TRBJ2-3 TRBV6-1 TRBD2 CASLLAGSTDTQYF TGTGCCAGTTTACTAGCGGGGTCCACAGATACGCAGTATTTT
NA TRBJ2-5 TRBV5-1 TRBD1 CASSMTGQETQYF TGCGCCAGCAGCATGACAGGGCAAGAGACCCAGTACTTC
many TRBJ2-3 TRBV6-4 NA CASILFSTDTQYF TGTGCCAGCATCTTATTCAGCACAGATACGCAGTATTTT
NA TRBJ2-1 TRBV29-1 NA CSVVVSNEQFF TGCAGCGTTGTCGTTTCGAATGAGCAGTTCTTC
once TRBJ2-5 TRBV28 TRBD1 CASSLGLGTGGETQYF TGTGCCAGCAGTTTAGGGCTTGGGACAGGGGGGGAGACCCAGTACTTC
NA TRBJ2-3 TRBV30 TRBD1 CAWGQGSTDTQYF TGTGCCTGGGGACAGGGGTCCACAGATACGCAGTATTTT
NA TRBJ2-1 TRBV11-3 NA CASSLNAYNEQFF TGTGCCAGCAGCTTAAACGCTTACAATGAGCAGTTCTTC
NA TRBJ1-1 TRBV18 NA CASSPIRENTEAFF TGTGCCAGCTCACCAATCCGGGAAAACACTGAAGCTTTCTTT
NA TRBJ2-7 TRBV5-4 NA CASSLGGQEFFYEQYF TGTGCCAGCAGCTTGGGGGGGCAGGAGTTTTTCTACGAGCAGTACTTC
few TRBJ1-5 TRBV6-5 NA CASSYRGGQPQHF TGTGCCAGCAGTTACCGGGGGGGGCAGCCCCAGCATTTT
once TRBJ1-1 TRBV7-9 NA CASRRVEAFF TGTGCCAGCCGGAGGGTTGAAGCTTTCTTT
NA TRBJ2-7 TRBV18 TRBD1 CASSQGQGPYEQYF TGTGCCAGCTCACAAGGACAGGGTCCCTACGAGCAGTACTTC
NA TRBJ1-5 TRBV7-2 TRBD1 CASSPQGVRNQPQHF TGTGCCAGCAGCCCACAGGGGGTCAGAAATCAGCCCCAGCATTTT
NA TRBJ2-5 TRBV5-1 NA CASSFLQAQETQYF TGCGCCAGCAGCTTCTTACAGGCCCAGGAGACCCAGTACTTC
NA TRBJ1-2 TRBV19 TRBD1 CASSDRGQGTYGYTF TGTGCCAGTAGTGACCGAGGACAGGGGACCTATGGCTACACCTTC
NA TRBJ2-7 TRBV6-5 TRBD1 CASSPQRQGSYEQYF TGTGCCAGCAGCCCTCAGAGACAGGGCTCCTACGAGCAGTACTTC